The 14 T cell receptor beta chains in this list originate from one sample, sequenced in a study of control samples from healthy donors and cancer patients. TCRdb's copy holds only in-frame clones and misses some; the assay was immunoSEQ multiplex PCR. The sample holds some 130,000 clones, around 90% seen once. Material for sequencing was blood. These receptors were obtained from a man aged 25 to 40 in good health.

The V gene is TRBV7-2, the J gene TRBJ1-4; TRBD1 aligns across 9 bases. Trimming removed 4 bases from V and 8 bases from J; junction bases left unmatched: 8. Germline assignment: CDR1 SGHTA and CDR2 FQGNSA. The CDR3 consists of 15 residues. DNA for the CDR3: TGTGCCAGCAGCTCGCCGGGACAGGGAGACGAAAAACTGTTTTTT. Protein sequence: CASSSPGQGDEKLFF.

CDR3 residues: CASSPLGGVLFYEQYF. The CDR3 DNA reads TGTGCCAGTAGTCCCCTCGGAGGGGTCCTCTTCTACGAGCAGTACTTC. The gene calls are TRBV19 and TRBJ2-7; D may be TRBD2 (6 bases). Germline V gene data show CDR1 as LNHDA and CDR2 as SQIVND (reference sequence). Trimming took 5 bases from V and 3 from J, leaving 20 bases between them. CDR3 size: 16 residues. The complete variable domain, with remaining parts taken from reference TRBV19 and TRBJ2-7, reads DGGITQSPKYLFRKEGQNVTLSCEQNLNHDAMYWYRQDPGQGLRLIYYSQIVNDFQKGDIAEGYSVSREKKESFPLTVTSAQKNPTAFYLCASSPLGGVLFYEQYFGPGTRLTVT.

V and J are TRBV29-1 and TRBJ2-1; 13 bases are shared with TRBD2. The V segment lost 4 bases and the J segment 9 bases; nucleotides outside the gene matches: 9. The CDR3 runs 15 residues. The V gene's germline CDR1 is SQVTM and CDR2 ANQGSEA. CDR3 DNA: TGCAGCGTTGTCTCAGGCAGGACTAGCGGGAGTGAGCAGTTCTTC. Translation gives CSVVSGRTSGSEQFF.

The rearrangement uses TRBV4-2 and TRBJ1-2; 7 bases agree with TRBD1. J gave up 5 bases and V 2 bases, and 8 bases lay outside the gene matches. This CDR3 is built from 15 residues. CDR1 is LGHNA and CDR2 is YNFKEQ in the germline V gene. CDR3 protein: CASSQTRDSGYGYTF. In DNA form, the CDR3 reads TGTGCCAGCAGCCAAACAAGGGACAGTGGGTATGGCTACACCTTC.

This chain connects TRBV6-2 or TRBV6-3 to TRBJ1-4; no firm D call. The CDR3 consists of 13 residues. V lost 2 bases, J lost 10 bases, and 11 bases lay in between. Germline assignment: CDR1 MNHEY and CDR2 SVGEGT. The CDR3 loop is CASSYHLFGKLFF. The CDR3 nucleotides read TGTGCCAGCAGTTACCACTTATTTGGAAAACTGTTTTTT.

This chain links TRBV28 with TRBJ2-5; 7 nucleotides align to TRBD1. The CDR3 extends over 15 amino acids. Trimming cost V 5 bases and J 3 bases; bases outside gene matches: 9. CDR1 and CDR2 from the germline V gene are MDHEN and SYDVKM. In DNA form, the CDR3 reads TGTGCCAGCAGTGGAACAGGGGTAGGCGAAGAGACCCAGTACTTC. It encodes CASSGTGVGEETQYF.

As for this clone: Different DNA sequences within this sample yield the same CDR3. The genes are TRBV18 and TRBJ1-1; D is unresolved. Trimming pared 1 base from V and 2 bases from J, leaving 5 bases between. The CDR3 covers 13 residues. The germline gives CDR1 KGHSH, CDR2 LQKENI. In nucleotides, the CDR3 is TGTGCCAGCTCACCACAGGGAAACACTGAAGCTTTCTTT. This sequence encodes CASSPQGNTEAFF.

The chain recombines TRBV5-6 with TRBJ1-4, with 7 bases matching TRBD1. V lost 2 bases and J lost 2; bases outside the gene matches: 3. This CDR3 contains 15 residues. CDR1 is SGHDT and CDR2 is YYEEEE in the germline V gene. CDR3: CASSFSGGTNEKLFF. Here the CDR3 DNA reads TGTGCCAGCAGCTTTTCAGGGGGGACTAATGAAAAACTGTTTTTT.

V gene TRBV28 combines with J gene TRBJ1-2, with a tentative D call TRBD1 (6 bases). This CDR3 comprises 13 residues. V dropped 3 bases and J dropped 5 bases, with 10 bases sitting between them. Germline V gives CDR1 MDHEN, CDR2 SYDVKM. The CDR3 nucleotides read TGTGCCAGCAGTTTGAGGACAGCTTATGGCTACACCTTC. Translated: CASSLRTAYGYTF.

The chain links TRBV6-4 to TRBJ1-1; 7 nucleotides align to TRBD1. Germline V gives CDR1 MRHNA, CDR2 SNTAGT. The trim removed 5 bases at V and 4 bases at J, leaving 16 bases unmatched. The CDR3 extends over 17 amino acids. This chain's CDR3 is CASSILGQRTWSTEAFF. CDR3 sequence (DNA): TGTGCCAGCAGTATCCTGGGACAGCGCACTTGGTCCACTGAAGCTTTCTTT.

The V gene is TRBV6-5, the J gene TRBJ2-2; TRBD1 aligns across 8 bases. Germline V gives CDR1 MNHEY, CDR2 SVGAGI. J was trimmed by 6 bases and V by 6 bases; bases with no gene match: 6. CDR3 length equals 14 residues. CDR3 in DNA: TGTGCCAGCAGCGGACAGGGACCTCCCGGGGAGCTGTTTTTT. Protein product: CASSGQGPPGELFF.

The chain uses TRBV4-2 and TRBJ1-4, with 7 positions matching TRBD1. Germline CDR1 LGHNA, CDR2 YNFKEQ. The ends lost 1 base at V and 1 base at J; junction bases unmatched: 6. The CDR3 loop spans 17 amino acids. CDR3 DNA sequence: TGTGCCAGCAGCCAAGCTGACAGGGCTCGAACTAATGAAAAACTGTTTTTT. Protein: CASSQADRARTNEKLFF.

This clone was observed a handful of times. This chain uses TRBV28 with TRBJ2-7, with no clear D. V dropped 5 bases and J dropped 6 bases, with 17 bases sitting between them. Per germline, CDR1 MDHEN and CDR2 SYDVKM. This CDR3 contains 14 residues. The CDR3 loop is CASSPTVDSSEQYF. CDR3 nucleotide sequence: TGTGCCAGCAGTCCAACGGTCGACTCGAGCGAGCAGTACTTC.

The CDR3 coding sequence is TGTGCCAGCAGTTTAAGGGCTGCCGGACAGGGGCTCACAGATACGCAGTATTTT. It codes for CASSLRAAGQGLTDTQYF. The rearrangement joins TRBV27 to TRBJ2-3; 9 nucleotides match TRBD1. The CDR3 extends over 18 amino acids. V gave up 2 bases and J gave up 2 bases; unmatched junction bases: 11. Per germline, CDR1 MNHEY and CDR2 SMNVEV (reference sequence).